Each of the 28 T cell receptor beta chains below was sequenced from the same sample in a study of regulatory T cells in long-lasting Graves disease. The time point is: persistent/refractory GD, antithyroid drugs over 5 years with positive TRAb. The TCR library was made from RNA extracted from PBMCs. Researchers made TCR beta libraries by using iRepertoire HTBI primers and running Arm-PCR on CDR3 regions. TCRdb re-derived calls from the multiplex PCR reads in MiXCR, one entry per CDR3 protein. The table lists 400,000 to 500,000 distinct CDR3 sequences, 20% to 25% of them singletons. The sequences come from peripheral blood mononuclear cells (PBMCs), collected when the disease was refractory, from a patient treated with antithyroid drugs. The receptors come from a female donor with Graves disease.

In its sample, this clonotype was seen a few times. The chain combines TRBV7-9 with TRBJ1-5, with D uncertain. Germline CDR1 and CDR2: SEHNR and FQNEAQ (reference sequence). V lost 1 base to trimming and J lost 3 bases, with 10 bases between them. This CDR3 comprises 15 residues. The CDR3 bases are TGTGCCAGCAGCTTAGGGTCCGGGCCCAATCAGCCCCAGCATTTT. Encoded protein: CASSLGSGPNQPQHF.

This clonotype came up many times. The rearrangement uses TRBV28 and TRBJ1-6, with unresolved D. Trimming cost V 3 bases and J 7 bases, with 4 bases left between them. Germline V gives CDR1 MDHEN, CDR2 SYDVKM. The CDR3 is 12 residues long. The CDR3 reads CASSLENSPLHF. For the CDR3, the DNA is TGTGCCAGCAGTTTGGAAAATTCACCCCTCCACTTT.

This clonotype was seen ten or more times. One junction end disagrees with the germline gene, perhaps due to a read error. J is TRBJ1-1 and V is TRBV5-1; D unclear. The CDR3 consists of 13 residues. CDR1 and CDR2 (germline): SGHRS, YFSETQ. The CDR3 coding sequence is TGTGCCAGCAGTTTATGGACCAACACTGAAGCTTTCTTT. As protein: CASSLWTNTEAFF.

This clonotype turned up a few times. The chain recombines TRBV5-1 with TRBJ2-1; 10 positions agree with TRBD2. The CDR3 is made up of 16 amino acids. With V trimmed by 4 bases and J by 8 bases, 12 bases remained unmatched. The germline V gene encodes CDR1 SGHRS and CDR2 YFSETQ. In nucleotides, the CDR3 is TGCGCCAGCAGCCCCCCCCTAGCGGGAGAAATCGATGAGCAGTTCTTC. Its translation is CASSPPLAGEIDEQFF.

This clonotype was seen a few times. The V and J genes are TRBV12-3 or TRBV12-4 and TRBJ2-5; 8 bases fit TRBD1. The CDR3 sequence is 14 residues long. V trimming: 2 bases; J trimming: 6 bases; junction bases outside the gene matches: 5. The CDR3 loop reads CASSLRQGRKTQYF. In nucleotides, the CDR3 is TGTGCCAGCAGTTTAAGACAGGGGAGGAAGACCCAGTACTTC.

This clonotype has a handful of counts. The chain recombines TRBV15 with TRBJ2-1; 7 bases fit TRBD1. Germline CDR1 and CDR2: LNHNV and YYDKDF (reference sequence). This CDR3 is 13 amino acids long. Germline trimming cut 8 bases from V and 7 bases from J; bases unmatched to any gene: 8. The CDR3 reads CATGRDSSNEQFF. The DNA of the CDR3 is TGTGCCACCGGAAGGGACAGCTCTAATGAGCAGTTCTTC.

This clonotype was counted only a few times. The J gene is TRBJ2-3, the V gene TRBV10-3, with D unclear. Per germline, CDR1 ENHRY and CDR2 SYGVKD. CDR3 length: 12 amino acids. V lost 3 bases to trimming and J lost 6 bases, with 7 bases between them. The CDR3 DNA is TGTGCCATCAGTGAAGGAGCGGATACGCAGTATTTT. Residues: CAISEGADTQYF.

This clonotype was seen at least ten times. The gene calls are TRBV27 and TRBJ2-7; D possibly uses TRBD1 or TRBD2 (6 bases each). The CDR3 spans 14 residues. V gave up 4 bases and J gave up 7 bases, with 17 bases separating them. CDR1 MNHEY and CDR2 SMNVEV come from the germline V gene (reference sequence). Here the CDR3 reads CASSSTSLGGEQYF. The CDR3 DNA follows: TGTGCCAGCAGTTCGACTAGTTTAGGGGGGGAGCAGTACTTC.

This clonotype has a count of ten or more. The J gene is TRBJ2-7, the V gene TRBV6-5; the D gene is possibly TRBD1 (5 bases). Germline CDR1 MNHEY, CDR2 SVGAGI. CDR3 length: 17 residues. Trimming pared 0 bases from V and 5 bases from J, leaving 20 bases between. Written as DNA, the CDR3 is TGTGCCAGCAGTTACTCACCCCTACAGGTTATAAGCCACGAGCAGTACTTC. Protein product: CASSYSPLQVISHEQYF.

A note on this clonotype: This may stem from a read error, because a much larger clone lies one nucleotide away. The gene calls are TRBV7-2 and TRBJ2-7; TRBD2 might be the D (5 bases). V was cut by 1 base and J by 5 bases, with 12 bases left in between. Germline V lookup: CDR1 SGHTA, CDR2 FQGNSA. The CDR3 is 14 residues long. This chain's CDR3 is CASSLVPSPHEQYF. CDR3 nucleotides: TGTGCCAGCAGCTTAGTCCCTAGCCCCCACGAGCAGTACTTC.

With respect to this clonotype: This sequence may be a read error, since a much larger clone differs from it by one base. V and J are TRBV27 and TRBJ1-5; D is possibly TRBD1 (5 bases). CDR3 length: 14 amino acids. From germline, CDR1 is MNHEY and CDR2 SMNVEV (reference sequence). CDR3 nucleotide sequence: TGTGCCGGCAGAGAAGGGGACAGCAATCAGCCCCAGCATTTT. As protein: CAGREGDSNQPQHF.

This clonotype occurred a few times. The chain links TRBV15 to TRBJ2-2, with D tentatively TRBD2 (5 bases). The CDR3 contains 16 residues. Germline CDR1 reads LNHNV; CDR2 reads YYDKDF (reference sequence). V gave up 2 bases and J gave up 0 bases, with 10 bases separating them. The CDR3 spells CATSRLGGSNTGELFF. DNA for the CDR3: TGTGCCACCAGCAGACTGGGCGGGTCGAACACCGGGGAGCTGTTTTTT.

About this clonotype itself: This may come from a read error, since a much larger clone is one base off. This rearrangement joins TRBV28 to TRBJ1-2; 8 bases are shared with TRBD1. The CDR3 extends over 13 amino acids. Per the germline V gene, CDR1 is MDHEN and CDR2 is SYDVKM. CDR3 DNA: TGTGCCAGCAGCCCTGGACAGGGAGAAGGCTGCACCTTC. Its protein is CASSPGQGEGCTF.

Note on this clonotype: This could be a read error, since a much larger clone is one nucleotide away. This sequence joins TRBV6-1 and TRBJ1-2; no clear D. Trimming took 5 bases from V and 2 from J, leaving 12 bases between them. The CDR3 contains 14 residues. In germline, CDR1 is MNHNS, CDR2 SASEGT. CDR3 amino acids: CASSHLTKNYGYTF. CDR3 in DNA: TGTGCCAGCAGTCACCTCACAAAAAACTATGGCTACACCTTC.

This clonotype was recorded at least ten times. The rearrangement joins TRBV7-2 to TRBJ2-7, with 10 bases identical to TRBD1. V shed 0 bases, J shed 1 base, and the junction held 6 bases outside the gene matches. The CDR3 totals 17 residues. In germline, CDR1 is SGHTA, CDR2 FQGNSA. CDR3 DNA: TGTGCCAGCAGCTTAGCCTACCCGGGACAGGGGTCCTACGAGCAGTACTTC. Translation: CASSLAYPGQGSYEQYF.

This clonotype has a count of ten or more. The V call is TRBV12-3 or TRBV12-4, the J call TRBJ2-7, with D perhaps TRBD1 or TRBD2 (7 bases each). V was shortened by 6 bases and J by 9 bases, with 21 bases between the two germline ends. The CDR3 is 14 amino acids. CDR3 region: CASRRDSPIAGQYF. CDR3 coding DNA: TGTGCCAGCAGACGGGACAGCCCTATAGCGGGGCAGTACTTC.

The genes are TRBV12-3 or TRBV12-4 and TRBJ2-2; 7 nucleotides agree with TRBD2. Trimming took 6 bases from V and 2 from J; bases not matched to a gene: 6. The CDR3 is made up of 15 amino acids. This CDR3 is CASSPGTINTGELFF. CDR3 DNA sequence: TGTGCCAGCAGCCCCGGGACTATAAACACCGGGGAGCTGTTTTTT.

Comment on this clonotype: Given a far larger clone just one base away, this is likely a sequencing read error. The genes are TRBV6-1 and TRBJ1-1; 7 bases line up with TRBD1. Germline-derived CDR1 and CDR2 are MNHNS and SASEGT. With 8 bases clipped from V and 3 bases from J, the junction kept 6 bases outside the gene matches. CDR3 length equals 13 residues. The CDR3: CASWRDSYTEAFF. CDR3 DNA: TGTGCCAGCTGGCGGGACAGCTACACTGAAGCTTTCTTT.

A few counts support this clonotype. V usage is TRBV19 and J usage is TRBJ2-5; 9 bases agree with TRBD2. J lost 5 bases, V lost 1 base, and 8 bases had no gene match. This CDR3 has 16 residues. CDR1 is LNHDA, CDR2 SQIVND, per germline (reference sequence). CDR3: CASSIASGAPGETQYF. The CDR3, as DNA: TGTGCCAGTAGTATAGCTAGCGGGGCCCCTGGGGAGACCCAGTACTTC.

Many counts were recorded for this clonotype. The chain uses TRBV27 and TRBJ2-7, with 8 bases lining up with TRBD1. Germline V gives CDR1 MNHEY, CDR2 SMNVEV (reference sequence). V lost 3 bases, J lost 7 bases, and 8 bases stayed unmatched. The CDR3 sequence is 14 residues long. In DNA, the CDR3 is TGTGCCAGCAGTTTGTCAGGGGGCGCGTGGGAGCAGTACTTC. This gives the protein CASSLSGGAWEQYF.

At least ten counts were recorded for this clonotype. The gene calls are TRBV6-5 and TRBJ2-5; D remains ambiguous. The CDR3 is made up of 14 amino acids. CDR1 is MNHEY, CDR2 SVGAGI, per germline. Between the trimmed V and J ends, which lost 4 bases and 4 bases, there was a span of 13 bases. CDR3 region: CASSLERARETQYF. Written as DNA, the CDR3 is TGTGCCAGCAGTTTGGAACGGGCACGAGAGACCCAGTACTTC.

This clonotype was detected a few times. The chain links TRBV6-2 or TRBV6-3 to TRBJ1-2; weak D call: TRBD1 (5 bases). CDR1 is MNHEY, CDR2 SVGEGT, per germline. CDR3 size: 14 residues. V was shortened by 2 bases and J by 5 bases, with 12 bases between the two germline ends. The CDR3 DNA reads TGTGCCAGCAGTTACACCGGGGGATTATATGGCTACACCTTC. Translating gives CASSYTGGLYGYTF.

The chain carries TRBV20-1 and TRBJ2-3; tentative D call: TRBD1 (6 bases). Per germline, CDR1 DFQATT and CDR2 SNEGSKA (reference sequence). Trimming removed 3 bases at V and 4 bases at J, with 17 bases between. The CDR3 runs to 15 residues. The CDR3 sequence: CSASSRGVGSDTQYF. DNA of the CDR3: TGCAGTGCTAGTAGCAGGGGAGTTGGCTCAGATACGCAGTATTTT.

This sequence joins TRBV30 and TRBJ2-2; D uncertain. In germline, CDR1 is GTSNPN, CDR2 SVGIG (reference sequence). The CDR3 is 15 amino acids. Trimming took off 0 bases at V and 6 bases at J, with 14 bases between the two ends. CDR3 amino acids: CAWSVSLWPSGELFF. For the CDR3, the DNA is TGTGCCTGGAGTGTAAGCTTGTGGCCGTCCGGGGAGCTGTTTTTT.

This clonotype was counted many times. This rearrangement joins TRBV12-3 or TRBV12-4 to TRBJ1-5, with TRBD1 as a possible D gene (5 bases). The CDR3 is made up of 16 amino acids. V lost 0 bases, J lost 4 bases, and 13 bases lay in between. The CDR3 nucleotides are TGTGCCAGCAGTTTAGCCTTCGTCGGGGGGAATCAGCCCCAGCATTTT. Protein product: CASSLAFVGGNQPQHF.

The V and J genes are TRBV5-1 and TRBJ1-1; TRBD1 is a possible D gene (5 bases). The germline V gene has CDR1 SGHRS and CDR2 YFSETQ. V was cut by 1 base and J by 1 base, with 8 bases left in between. CDR3 length: 14 amino acids. The CDR3 protein is CASSLMTANTEAFF. CDR3 coding DNA: TGCGCCAGCAGCTTGATGACAGCGAACACTGAAGCTTTCTTT.

J is TRBJ2-7 and V is TRBV7-9, with D perhaps being TRBD1 or TRBD2 (7 bases each). V gave up 5 bases and J gave up 0 bases, with 17 bases separating them. The CDR3 is 16 residues long. Germline CDR1 SEHNR, CDR2 FQNEAQ (reference sequence). The DNA for the CDR3 is TGTGCCAGCAGCGCCCAGGGGGGGAAGAGCTCCTACGAGCAGTACTTC. Its translation is CASSAQGGKSSYEQYF.

This chain connects TRBV30 to TRBJ1-1; D is unclear. The CDR3 has 13 residues. Trimming took off 3 bases at V and 5 bases at J, with 13 bases between the two ends. The V gene's germline CDR1 is GTSNPN and CDR2 SVGIG (reference sequence). The CDR3 sequence: CAWSLDIGTEAFF. The DNA for the CDR3 is TGTGCCTGGAGCCTCGATATAGGGACTGAAGCTTTCTTT.